This T cell receptor (beta chain) derives from a study of blood T cell dynamics during melanoma immunotherapy. At the level of the study: Metastatic melanoma patients received first-line pembrolizumab or nivolumab plus ipilimumab.

This clone was recorded once. What it binds is unknown. Time point of the sample: pre-treatment baseline. Response was assessed by RECIST 1.1 at 12 weeks, except a couple of rapid progressors. From germline, CDR1 is SGDLS and CDR2 YYNGEE. This CDR3 has 15 residues. Trimming shortened V by 2 bases and J by 5 bases, and 16 bases separated the two germline ends. Libraries were prepared by immunoSEQ multiplex PCR; TCRdb keeps only in-frame clonotypes and omits some of them. Of 15,000 to 20,000 clones listed, roughly 83% were seen once; the top ten hold about 8%. Study-level results: At W3, later disease-control patients showed bifurcated PBMC repertoire changes, unlike progressors.

The sample was blood, taken from a patient treated with checkpoint blockade. The clonotype comes from a human donor with melanoma. The rearrangement joins TRBV9 to TRBJ2-5, with a tentative D call TRBD2 (6 bases). The CDR3 region has the DNA TGTGCCAGCAGCGTCGGGAAGCCTGGGGGGGAGACCCAGTACTTC. Translating it yields CASSVGKPGGETQYF.